This entry lists 23 T cell receptor beta chains sequenced from one sample in a study of CD8+CD57+ T cells in acquired aplastic anemia. TCR beta VDJ and CDR3 profiling used genomic DNA as template. TCRdb recomputed calls from the reads with MiXCR, one row per CDR3 protein. The sample yields approximately 220,000 distinct CDR3 sequences, around 43% seen once. The patients chosen for sequencing had shown expansion of CD8+CD57+ cells (detected by flow cytometry). Material: sorted CD4+, CD8+, or CD8+CD57+ T cells (not recorded which) from PBMCs. The source of these receptors is a human donor with aplastic anemia.

This rearrangement joins TRBV20-1 to TRBJ2-3, with 8 positions matching TRBD2. Germline values: CDR1 DFQATT, CDR2 SNEGSKA (reference sequence). V shed 6 bases, J shed 2 bases, and the junction held 4 bases outside the gene matches. The CDR3 contains 13 residues. CDR3 amino acids: CSAGGGNTDTQYF. DNA for the CDR3: TGCAGTGCGGGCGGGGGGAACACAGATACGCAGTATTTT.

This chain links TRBV28 with TRBJ2-6, with a tentative D call TRBD1 (6 bases). CDR1 and CDR2 from the germline V gene are MDHEN and SYDVKM. The CDR3 covers 17 residues. Trimming took 5 bases from V and 0 from J, leaving 14 bases between them. The CDR3 loop reads CASSHMDSSSGANVLTF. CDR3 sequence (DNA): TGTGCCAGCAGTCACATGGACAGTTCCTCTGGGGCCAACGTCCTGACTTTC.

The chain couples TRBV19 to TRBJ1-1, with D hard to call. V lost 6 bases and J 4 bases, leaving 21 bases between the germline ends. CDR1 and CDR2 from the germline V gene are LNHDA and SQIVND (reference sequence). The CDR3 length is 16 residues. The CDR3 coding sequence is TGTGCCAGTAGCCCCCGTACCGGATCCCGGGGCACTGAAGCTTTCTTT. Amino acid sequence: CASSPRTGSRGTEAFF.

About this clonotype: A much larger clonotype is one base distant, so this may be a read error. This rearrangement joins TRBV4-1 to TRBJ2-7; D remains unclear. Germline V gene sequence: CDR1 MGHRA, CDR2 YSYEKL. Trimming removed 4 bases at V and 3 bases at J, with 16 bases between. The CDR3 is made up of 15 amino acids. CDR3 DNA sequence: TGCGCCAGCAGCCGAGGAAGCGCTGTAGGCTACGAGCAGTACTTC. Protein sequence: CASSRGSAVGYEQYF.

The chain is built from TRBV5-6 and TRBJ1-2; D remains ambiguous. The V gene's germline CDR1 is SGHDT and CDR2 YYEEEE. There are 14 residues in the CDR3. V was trimmed by 6 bases and J by 4 bases, leaving 16 bases between them. The CDR3 loop is CASTKAEYFYGYTF. The CDR3 nucleotides read TGTGCCAGCACCAAGGCCGAGTACTTCTATGGCTACACCTTC.

As DNA, the CDR3 is TGTGCCAGCACCGACGGGGGGGACAGGGGCAATCAGCCCCAGCATTTT. Translation: CASTDGGDRGNQPQHF. This chain connects TRBV7-2 to TRBJ1-5, with 9 bases lining up with TRBD1. CDR3 length: 16 amino acids. From germline, CDR1 is SGHTA and CDR2 FQGNSA. V dropped 7 bases and J dropped 2; count of bases not matched to a gene: 9.

The V call is TRBV12-3 or TRBV12-4, the J call TRBJ1-2; no reliable D call. This CDR3 has 13 amino acids. Trimming shortened V by 4 bases and J by 3 bases, and 9 bases separated the two germline ends. CDR3 loop: CASSYLVDYGYTF. CDR3 nucleotides: TGTGCCAGCAGTTACTTGGTTGACTATGGCTACACCTTC.

This clonotype appeared a few times. The chain carries TRBV4-1 and TRBJ1-5; tentatively, D is TRBD1 (6 bases). The ends were cut back, 0 bases at V and 5 bases at J, with 14 bases in the middle. The CDR3 contains 16 residues. Germline values: CDR1 MGHRA, CDR2 YSYEKL. As DNA, the CDR3 is TGCGCCAGCAGCCAAGAACGGGGGCCAGGGGATCAGCCCCAGCATTTT. Protein product: CASSQERGPGDQPQHF.

The genes are TRBV9 and TRBJ1-1, with TRBD1 matching 7 bases. This CDR3 is 14 amino acids long. J lost 1 base, V lost 4 bases, and 4 bases had no gene match. The germline gives CDR1 SGDLS, CDR2 YYNGEE. The CDR3 sequence is CASSKGTENTEAFF. The CDR3 coding sequence is TGTGCCAGCAGCAAGGGGACAGAGAACACTGAAGCTTTCTTT.

This clonotype was detected many times. The V and J genes are TRBV20-1 and TRBJ2-1; D gene ambiguous. This CDR3 contains 13 residues. The ends were cut back, 0 bases at V and 3 bases at J, with 6 bases in the middle. CDR1 DFQATT and CDR2 SNEGSKA come from the germline V gene (reference sequence). CDR3 amino acids: CSARDPIYNEQFF. CDR3 nucleotides: TGCAGTGCTAGAGATCCCATCTACAATGAGCAGTTCTTC.

A few counts support this clonotype. The CDR3 bases are TGTGCCACCAGCAGAGGTACTAGCGGTTACACCGGGGAGCTGTTTTTT. It codes for CATSRGTSGYTGELFF. The rearrangement links TRBV15 to TRBJ2-2; TRBD2 matches 8 bases. Losses at the gene ends were 1 base for V and 3 bases for J; bases not matched to a gene: 4. The CDR3 length is 16 residues. CDR1 is LNHNV, CDR2 YYDKDF, per germline (reference sequence).

This clonotype came up a few times. The genes are TRBV27 and TRBJ2-7, with D perhaps matching TRBD2 (5 bases). This CDR3 region has 16 residues. Germline V gives CDR1 MNHEY, CDR2 SMNVEV (reference sequence). V was trimmed by 3 bases and J by 0 bases, leaving 15 bases between them. The CDR3 bases are TGTGCCAGCAGTTTGTCTTTTGGGGAGTCCTCCTACGAGCAGTACTTC. Protein sequence: CASSLSFGESSYEQYF.

The sample holds many counts of this clonotype. V is TRBV2 and J is TRBJ2-7; D perhaps matches TRBD2 (7 bases). The CDR3 contains 15 residues. Germline V CDR1 and CDR2: SNHLY, FYNNEI. V was pared by 3 bases and J by 3 bases, with 15 bases between. The CDR3 bases are TGTGCCAGCAGTGATTCGGGGGGCCTTGACTACGAGCAGTACTTC. It specifies CASSDSGGLDYEQYF.

The chain joins TRBV7-2 to TRBJ2-7; perhaps TRBD2 as D (6 bases). The CDR3 is 12 residues long. The V gene's germline CDR1 is SGHTA and CDR2 FQGNSA. V was clipped by 5 bases and J by 12 bases, with 17 bases between them. The CDR3 region is CASSPQVGRRYF. In nucleotides, the CDR3 is TGTGCCAGCAGCCCTCAGGTTGGGAGGCGGTACTTC.

The chain joins TRBV20-1 to TRBJ1-6, with 11 bases fitting TRBD1. CDR1 and CDR2 from the germline V gene are DFQATT and SNEGSKA (reference sequence). Germline trimming cut 5 bases from V and 9 bases from J; bases unmatched to any gene: 6. This CDR3 has 14 amino acids. The CDR3 is CSAPTGTGGSPLHF. For the CDR3, the DNA is TGCAGTGCTCCTACCGGGACAGGGGGTTCACCCCTCCACTTT.

There are many counts of this clonotype. This rearrangement joins TRBV13 to TRBJ1-1; weak D call: TRBD1 (5 bases). Germline-derived CDR1 and CDR2 are PRHDT and FYEKMQ (reference sequence). Trimming took 4 bases from V and 5 from J, leaving 11 bases between them. This CDR3 comprises 13 residues. The CDR3 DNA sequence: TGTGCCAGCAGCTCTCAGGGAAGGACTGAAGCTTTCTTT. It yields the protein CASSSQGRTEAFF.

This clonotype was detected many times. The genes are TRBV9 and TRBJ1-2, with a tentative D call TRBD1 (6 bases). This CDR3 has 14 residues. CDR1 SGDLS and CDR2 YYNGEE come from the germline V gene. V gave up 4 bases and J gave up 7 bases, with 17 bases separating them. CDR3 nucleotides: TGTGCCAGCAGCACCTCATCAGGGGAGAGTGGCTACACCTTC. Residues: CASSTSSGESGYTF. The full variable domain, rest sourced from reference TRBV9 and TRBJ1-2, is DSGVTQTPKHLITATGQRVTLRCSPRSGDLSVYWYQQSLDQGLQFLIQYYNGEERAKGNILERFSAQQFPDLHSELNLSSLELGDSALYFCASSTSSGESGYTFGSGTRLTVV.

The CDR3 spells CSVMDAGYAFF. For the CDR3, the DNA is TGCAGCGTGATGGACGCGGGATACGCTTTCTTT. V usage is TRBV29-1 and J usage is TRBJ1-1; D is unresolved. The V end was cut by 6 bases, the J end by 11 bases, with 16 bases between. Germline values: CDR1 SQVTM, CDR2 ANQGSEA. The CDR3 covers 11 residues. Based on the CDR3 plus reference TRBV29-1 and TRBJ1-1, the full variable domain is SAVISQKPSRDICQRGTSLTIQCQVDSQVTMMFWYRQQPGQSLTLIATANQGSEATYESGFVIDKFPISRPNLTFSTLTVSNMSPEDSSIYLCSVMDAGYAFFGQGTRLTVV.

At least ten counts were recorded for this clonotype. V is TRBV29-1 and J is TRBJ1-5; D uncertain. CDR1 SQVTM and CDR2 ANQGSEA come from the germline V gene. V gave up 4 bases and J gave up 0 bases, with 10 bases separating them. CDR3 size: 14 residues. CDR3 protein: CSVGSVDSNQPQHF. CDR3 nucleotide sequence: TGCAGCGTTGGGAGCGTCGATAGCAATCAGCCCCAGCATTTT.

This clonotype was observed many times. The gene calls are TRBV9 and TRBJ2-7; D tentatively fits TRBD1 or TRBD2 (5 bases each). This CDR3 region has 15 residues. Trimming pared 1 base from V and 0 bases from J, leaving 11 bases between. Germline lookup yields CDR1 SGDLS and CDR2 YYNGEE. DNA for the CDR3: TGTGCCAGCAGCGTAAAGGCAGGGAGCTCCTACGAGCAGTACTTC. It encodes CASSVKAGSSYEQYF. The entire variable domain, with the rest obtained from reference TRBV9 and TRBJ2-7, is as follows: DSGVTQTPKHLITATGQRVTLRCSPRSGDLSVYWYQQSLDQGLQFLIQYYNGEERAKGNILERFSAQQFPDLHSELNLSSLELGDSALYFCASSVKAGSSYEQYFGPGTRLTVT.

There are many counts of this clonotype. This chain connects TRBV5-8 to TRBJ2-1; the D gene is possibly TRBD2 (5 bases). V gave up 10 bases and J gave up 8 bases, with 16 bases separating them. Germline CDR1 is SGHTS and CDR2 is YDEGEE. The CDR3 is made up of 12 amino acids. The CDR3 bases are TGTGCCTTGGAAACGGTCGGGGATGAGCAGTTCTTC. This gives the protein CALETVGDEQFF.

There are many counts of this clonotype. The J gene is TRBJ2-7, the V gene TRBV20-1; the match to TRBD2 covers 9 bases. Germline V CDR1 and CDR2: DFQATT, SNEGSKA (reference sequence). V was clipped by 5 bases and J by 0 bases; unmatched bases: 8. The CDR3 extends over 15 amino acids. The CDR3 protein is CSASAGGQSSYEQYF. In nucleotides, the CDR3 is TGCAGTGCTTCAGCGGGGGGCCAAAGCTCCTACGAGCAGTACTTC.

This clonotype was found once. This chain links TRBV7-9 with TRBJ2-1; 10 positions match TRBD2. Losses at the gene ends were 4 bases for V and 10 bases for J; bases not matched to a gene: 4. The CDR3 contains 13 residues. The V gene's germline CDR1 is SEHNR and CDR2 FQNEAQ (reference sequence). The CDR3, as DNA: TGTGCCAGCAGCTGGACTAGCGGCAGCGAGCAGTTCTTC. Translated, it gives CASSWTSGSEQFF. The whole variable domain, remainder taken from reference TRBV7-9 and TRBJ2-1, is DTGVSQNPRHKITKRGQNVTFRCDPISEHNRLYWYRQTLGQGPEFLTYFQNEAQLEKSRLLSDRFSAERPKGSFSTLEIQRTEQGDSAMYLCASSWTSGSEQFFGPGTRLTVL.